This T cell receptor (beta chain) comes out of a study of blood T cell repertoires in COVID-19. At the level of the study: The United States, Italy and Spain provided the acute and convalescent COVID-19 samples. Sources were T cells, B-cell-depleted T cells, or PBMCs; the material itself was cDNA or gDNA.

Looked up from germline, CDR1 is SGHAT and CDR2 is FQNNGV. Trimming removed 5 bases from V and 5 bases from J, with 13 bases in between. The CDR3 is made up of 14 amino acids. The protocol was immunoSEQ multiplex PCR, while the TCRdb copy is restricted to in-frame clones and leaves out a portion. Here the sample spans roughly 250,000 clones, about nine tenths being singletons. The J gene is TRBJ1-5, the V gene TRBV11-2, with TRBD1 as a possible D gene (6 bases). Material: peripheral blood. The TCR was taken from a man in his 60s who had recovered from COVID-19. Here the CDR3 DNA reads TGTGCCAGCAGCACTCAGGGGTGGGATCAGCCCCAGCATTTT. This codes for CASSTQGWDQPQHF.